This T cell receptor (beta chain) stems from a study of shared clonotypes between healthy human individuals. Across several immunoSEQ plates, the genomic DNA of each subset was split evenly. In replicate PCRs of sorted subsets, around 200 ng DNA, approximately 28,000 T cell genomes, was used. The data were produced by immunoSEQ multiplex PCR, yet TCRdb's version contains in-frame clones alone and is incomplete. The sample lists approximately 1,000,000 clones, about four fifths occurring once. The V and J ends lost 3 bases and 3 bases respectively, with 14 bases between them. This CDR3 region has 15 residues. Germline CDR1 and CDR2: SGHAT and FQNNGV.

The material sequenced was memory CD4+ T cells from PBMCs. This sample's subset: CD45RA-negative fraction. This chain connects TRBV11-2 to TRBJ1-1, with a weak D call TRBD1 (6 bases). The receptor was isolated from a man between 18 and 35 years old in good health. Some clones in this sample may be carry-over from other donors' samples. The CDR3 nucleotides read TGTGCCAGCAGCTTCGAACAGGGATGGGACACTGAAGCTTTCTTT. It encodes CASSFEQGWDTEAFF.